This T cell receptor (beta chain) was sequenced in a study of control samples from healthy donors and cancer patients (dated by TCRdb to about 2020). CDR1 and CDR2, per the germline V gene (reference sequence), are LNHDA and SQIVND. V is pruned by 4 bases and J by 1 base, leaving 10 bases of the junction without a gene match. From its cysteine to its phenylalanine, the CDR3 spans 16 amino acids. Only the CDR3 portion is preserved as DNA: 48 bases, with reading frame beginning at the first base. For this clone: Its recognized antigen is unknown. One base away there is no much larger clone; base qualities are not given.

Libraries came from the immunoSEQ multiplex PCR assay. Sourced from immuneACCESS, this table was stored by TCRdb with only in-frame sequences that have V and J called. A share of the clones is absent; for the studies checked, an unresolved V gene accounts for under half, and the remainder has no known explanation. The sample contains over 75,000 clones, about 82% of them found a single time. The leading ten clones occupy roughly 19% of the sample. The chain employs TRBV19 and TRBJ2-7, with 7 bases matching TRBD1. This receptor was identified in a man younger than 40 in good health. Sequencing input: blood. The CDR3: CASSTPTPGGSYEQYF. The nucleotides read TGTGCCAGTAGTACCCCGACCCCAGGGGGTTCCTACGAGCAGTACTTC.